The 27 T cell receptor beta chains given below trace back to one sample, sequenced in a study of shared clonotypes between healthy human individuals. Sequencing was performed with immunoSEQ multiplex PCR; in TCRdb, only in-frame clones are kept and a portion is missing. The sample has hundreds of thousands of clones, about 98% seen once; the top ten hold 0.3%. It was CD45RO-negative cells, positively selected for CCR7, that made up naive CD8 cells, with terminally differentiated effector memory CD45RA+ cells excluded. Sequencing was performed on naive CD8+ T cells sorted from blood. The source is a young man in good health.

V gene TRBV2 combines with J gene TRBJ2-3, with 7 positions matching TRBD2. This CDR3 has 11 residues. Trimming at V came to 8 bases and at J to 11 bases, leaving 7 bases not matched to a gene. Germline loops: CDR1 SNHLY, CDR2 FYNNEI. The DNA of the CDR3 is TGTGCCAGCTATCAACGGGAGGTGCAGTATTTT. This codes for CASYQREVQYF. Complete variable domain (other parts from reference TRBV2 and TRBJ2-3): EPEVTQTPSHQVTQMGQEVILRCVPISNHLYFYWYRQILGQKVEFLVSFYNNEISEKSEIFDDQFSVERPDGSNFTLKIRSTKLEDSAMYFCASYQREVQYFGPGTRLTVL.

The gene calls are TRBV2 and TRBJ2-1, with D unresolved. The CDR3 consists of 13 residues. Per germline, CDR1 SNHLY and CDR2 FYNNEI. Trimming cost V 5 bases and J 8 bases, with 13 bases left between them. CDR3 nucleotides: TGTGCCAGCAGTTACTACCCTTGGGATGAGCAGTTCTTC. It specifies CASSYYPWDEQFF.

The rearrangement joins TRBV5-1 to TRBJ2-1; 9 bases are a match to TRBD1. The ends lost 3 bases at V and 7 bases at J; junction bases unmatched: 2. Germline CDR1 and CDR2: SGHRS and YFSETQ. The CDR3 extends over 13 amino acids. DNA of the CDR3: TGCGCCAGCAGCTCGGGACAGGGAAATGAGCAGTTCTTC. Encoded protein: CASSSGQGNEQFF.

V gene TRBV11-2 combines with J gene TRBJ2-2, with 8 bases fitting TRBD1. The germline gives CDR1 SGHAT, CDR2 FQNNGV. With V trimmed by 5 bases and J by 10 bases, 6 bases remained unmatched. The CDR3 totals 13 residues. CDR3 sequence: CASSTTGDEELFF. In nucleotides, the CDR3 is TGTGCCAGCAGCACGACAGGGGACGAGGAGCTGTTTTTT.

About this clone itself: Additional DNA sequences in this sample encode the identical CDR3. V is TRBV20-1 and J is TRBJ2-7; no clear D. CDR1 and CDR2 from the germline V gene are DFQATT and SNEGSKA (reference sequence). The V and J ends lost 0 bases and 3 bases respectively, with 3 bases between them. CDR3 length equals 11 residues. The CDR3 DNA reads TGCAGTGCTAGAGAATACTACGAGCAGTACTTC. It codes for CSAREYYEQYF.

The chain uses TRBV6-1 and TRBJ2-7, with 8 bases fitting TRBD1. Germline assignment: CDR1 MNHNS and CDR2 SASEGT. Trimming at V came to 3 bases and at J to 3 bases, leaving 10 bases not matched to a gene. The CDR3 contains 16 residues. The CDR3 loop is CASSEIPGQGFYEQYF. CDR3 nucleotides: TGTGCCAGCAGTGAGATCCCCGGACAGGGTTTCTACGAGCAGTACTTC.

This CDR3 reads CASSIYSRGNQPQHF. The CDR3 DNA is TGTGCCAGTAGTATTTACAGCAGGGGAAATCAGCCCCAGCATTTT. The chain links TRBV19 to TRBJ1-5, with D perhaps TRBD1 (6 bases). V lost 3 bases to trimming and J lost 4 bases, with 13 bases between them. The length of the CDR3 is 15 residues. Germline V gene sequence: CDR1 LNHDA, CDR2 SQIVND (reference sequence).

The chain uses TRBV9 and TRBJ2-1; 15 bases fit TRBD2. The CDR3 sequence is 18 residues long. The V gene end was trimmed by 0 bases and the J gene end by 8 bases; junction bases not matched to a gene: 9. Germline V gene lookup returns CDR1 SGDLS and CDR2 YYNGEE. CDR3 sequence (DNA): TGTGCCAGCAGCGTAGGGACTAGCGGGAGGGCAGGATTTGATGAGCAGTTCTTC. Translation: CASSVGTSGRAGFDEQFF.

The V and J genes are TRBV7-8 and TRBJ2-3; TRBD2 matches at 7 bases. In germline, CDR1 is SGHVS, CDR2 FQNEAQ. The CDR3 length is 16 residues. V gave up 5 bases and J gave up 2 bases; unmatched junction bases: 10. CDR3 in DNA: TGTGCCAGCAGCCCCTCAGCGGGAACCACCACAGATACGCAGTATTTT. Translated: CASSPSAGTTTDTQYF.

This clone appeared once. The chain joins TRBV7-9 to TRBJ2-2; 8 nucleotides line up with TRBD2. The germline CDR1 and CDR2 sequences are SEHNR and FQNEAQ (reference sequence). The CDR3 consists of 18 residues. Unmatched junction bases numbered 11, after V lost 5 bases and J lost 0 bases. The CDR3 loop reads CASSPGSGGPPNTGELFF. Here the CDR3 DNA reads TGTGCCAGCAGCCCGGGGAGCGGGGGCCCCCCGAACACCGGGGAGCTGTTTTTT.

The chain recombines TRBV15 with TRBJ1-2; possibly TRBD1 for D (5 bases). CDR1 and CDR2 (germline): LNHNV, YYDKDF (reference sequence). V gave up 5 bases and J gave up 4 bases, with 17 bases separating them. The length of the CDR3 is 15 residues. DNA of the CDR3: TGTGCCACCAGCGTAGTGACAGTTTCGGGCTATGGCTACACCTTC. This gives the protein CATSVVTVSGYGYTF. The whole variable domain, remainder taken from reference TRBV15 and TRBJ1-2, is DAMVIQNPRYQVTQFGKPVTLSCSQTLNHNVMYWYQQKSSQAPKLLFHYYDKDFNNEADTPDNFQSRRPNTSFCFLDIRSPGLGDTAMYLCATSVVTVSGYGYTFGSGTRLTVV.

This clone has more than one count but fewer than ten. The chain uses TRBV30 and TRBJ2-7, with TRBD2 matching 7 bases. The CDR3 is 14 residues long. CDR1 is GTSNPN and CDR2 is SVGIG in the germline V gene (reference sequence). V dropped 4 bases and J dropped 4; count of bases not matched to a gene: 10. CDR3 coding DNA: TGTGCCTGGAATATGGGTACTAGCGCATACGAGCAGTACTTC. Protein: CAWNMGTSAYEQYF.

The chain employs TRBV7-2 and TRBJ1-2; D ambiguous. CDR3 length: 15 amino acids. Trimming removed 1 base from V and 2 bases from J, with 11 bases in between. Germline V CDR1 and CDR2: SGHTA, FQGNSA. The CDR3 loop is CASSLDPTPNYGYTF. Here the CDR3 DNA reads TGTGCCAGCAGCTTAGACCCGACACCCAACTATGGCTACACCTTC.

CDR3 sequence reads: CASSGNTEAFF. CDR3 bases: TGTGCCAGCAGTGGGAACACTGAAGCTTTCTTT. The chain carries TRBV27 and TRBJ1-1; D not certain. The V gene lost 5 bases and the J gene lost 1 base, with 2 bases spanning the gap. Germline lookup yields CDR1 MNHEY and CDR2 SMNVEV (reference sequence). The CDR3 loop spans 11 amino acids.

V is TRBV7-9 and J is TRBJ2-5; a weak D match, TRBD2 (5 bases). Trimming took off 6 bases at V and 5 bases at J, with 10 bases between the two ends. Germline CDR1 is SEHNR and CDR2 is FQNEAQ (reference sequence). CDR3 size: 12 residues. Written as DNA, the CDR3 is TGTGCCAGCAGGGAGGCGGTGGAGACCCAGTACTTC. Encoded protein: CASREAVETQYF.

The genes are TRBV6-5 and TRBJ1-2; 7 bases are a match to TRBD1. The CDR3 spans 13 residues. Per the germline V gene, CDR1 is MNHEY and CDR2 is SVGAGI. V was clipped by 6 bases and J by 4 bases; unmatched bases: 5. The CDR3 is CASSQGDSYGYTF. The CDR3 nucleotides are TGTGCCAGCAGCCAGGGGGACAGCTATGGCTACACCTTC.

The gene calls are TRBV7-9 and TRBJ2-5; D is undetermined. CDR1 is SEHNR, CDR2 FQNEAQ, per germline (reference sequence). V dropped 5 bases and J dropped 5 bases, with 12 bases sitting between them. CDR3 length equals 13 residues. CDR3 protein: CASSEGPRETQYF. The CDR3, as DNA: TGTGCCAGCAGCGAAGGACCTAGGGAGACCCAGTACTTC.

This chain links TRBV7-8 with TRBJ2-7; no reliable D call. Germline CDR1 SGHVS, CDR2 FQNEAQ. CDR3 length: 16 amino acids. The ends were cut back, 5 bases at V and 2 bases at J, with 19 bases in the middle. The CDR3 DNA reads TGTGCCAGCAGCCCACGGGCGTCTCGAAATACCTACGAGCAGTACTTC. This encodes CASSPRASRNTYEQYF.

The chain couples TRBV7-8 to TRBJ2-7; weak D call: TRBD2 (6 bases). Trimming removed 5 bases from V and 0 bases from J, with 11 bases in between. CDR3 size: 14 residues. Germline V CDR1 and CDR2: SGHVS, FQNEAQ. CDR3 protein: CASSALGSSYEQYF. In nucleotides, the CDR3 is TGTGCCAGCAGCGCCCTCGGGAGCTCCTACGAGCAGTACTTC. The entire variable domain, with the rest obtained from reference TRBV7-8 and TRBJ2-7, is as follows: GAGVSQSPRYKVAKRGQDVALRCDPISGHVSLFWYQQALGQGPEFLTYFQNEAQLDKSGLPSDRFFAERPEGSVSTLKIQRTQQEDSAVYLCASSALGSSYEQYFGPGTRLTVT.

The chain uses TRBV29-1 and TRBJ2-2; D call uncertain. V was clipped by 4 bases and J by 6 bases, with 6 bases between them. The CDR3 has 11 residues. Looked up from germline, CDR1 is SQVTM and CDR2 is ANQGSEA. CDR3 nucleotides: TGCAGCGTTGGGATAGCCGGGGAGCTGTTTTTT. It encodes CSVGIAGELFF.

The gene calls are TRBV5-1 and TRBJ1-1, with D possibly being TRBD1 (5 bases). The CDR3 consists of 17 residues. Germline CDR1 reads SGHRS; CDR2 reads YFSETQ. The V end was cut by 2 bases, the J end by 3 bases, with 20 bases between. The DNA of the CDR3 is TGCGCCAGCAGCTTTGATGTTCAAGGGGCGGAGGACACTGAAGCTTTCTTT. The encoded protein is CASSFDVQGAEDTEAFF. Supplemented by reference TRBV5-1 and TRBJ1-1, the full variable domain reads KAGVTQTPRYLIKTRGQQVTLSCSPISGHRSVSWYQQTPGQGLQFLFEYFSETQRNKGNFPGRFSGRQFSNSRSEMNVSTLELGDSALYLCASSFDVQGAEDTEAFFGQGTRLTVV.

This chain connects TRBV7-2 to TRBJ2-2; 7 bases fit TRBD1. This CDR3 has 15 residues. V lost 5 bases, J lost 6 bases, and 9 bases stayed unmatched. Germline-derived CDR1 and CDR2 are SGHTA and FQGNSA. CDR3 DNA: TGTGCCAGCAGCATTCCCGGGGACAGCGCCGGGGAGCTGTTTTTT. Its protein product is CASSIPGDSAGELFF.

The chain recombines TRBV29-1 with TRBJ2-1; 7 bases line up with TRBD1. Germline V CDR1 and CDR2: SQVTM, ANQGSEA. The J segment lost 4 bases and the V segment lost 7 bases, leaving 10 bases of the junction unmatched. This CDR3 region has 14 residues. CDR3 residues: CSGKPGQRYNEQFF. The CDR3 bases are TGCAGCGGGAAACCGGGACAGAGATACAATGAGCAGTTCTTC.

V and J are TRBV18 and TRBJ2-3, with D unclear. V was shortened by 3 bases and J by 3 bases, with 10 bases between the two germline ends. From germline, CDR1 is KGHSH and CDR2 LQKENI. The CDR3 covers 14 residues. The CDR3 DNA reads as TGTGCCAGCTCACCGAACGAGGCGACAGATACGCAGTATTTT. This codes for CASSPNEATDTQYF.

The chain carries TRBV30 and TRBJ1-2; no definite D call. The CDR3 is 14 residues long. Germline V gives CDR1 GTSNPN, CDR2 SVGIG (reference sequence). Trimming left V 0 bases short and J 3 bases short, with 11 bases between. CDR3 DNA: TGTGCCTGGAGTGTAGACCCGAACTACTATGGCTACACCTTC. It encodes CAWSVDPNYYGYTF.

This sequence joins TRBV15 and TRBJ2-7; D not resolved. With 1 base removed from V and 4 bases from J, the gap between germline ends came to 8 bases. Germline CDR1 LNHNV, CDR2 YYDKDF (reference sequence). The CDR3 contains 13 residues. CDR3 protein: CATSRGRIYEQYF. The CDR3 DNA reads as TGTGCCACCAGCAGAGGTAGGATATACGAGCAGTACTTC.

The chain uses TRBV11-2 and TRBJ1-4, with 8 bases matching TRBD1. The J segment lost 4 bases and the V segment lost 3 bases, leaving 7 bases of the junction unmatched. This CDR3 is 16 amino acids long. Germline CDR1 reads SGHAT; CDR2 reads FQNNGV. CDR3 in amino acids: CASSFRTGSLNEKLFF. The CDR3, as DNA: TGTGCCAGCAGCTTCCGGACAGGGAGCCTTAATGAAAAACTGTTTTTT. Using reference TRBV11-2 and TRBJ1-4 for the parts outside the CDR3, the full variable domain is EAGVAQSPRYKIIEKRQSVAFWCNPISGHATLYWYQQILGQGPKLLIQFQNNGVVDDSQLPKDRFSAERLKGVDSTLKIQPAKLEDSAVYLCASSFRTGSLNEKLFFGSGTQLSVL.